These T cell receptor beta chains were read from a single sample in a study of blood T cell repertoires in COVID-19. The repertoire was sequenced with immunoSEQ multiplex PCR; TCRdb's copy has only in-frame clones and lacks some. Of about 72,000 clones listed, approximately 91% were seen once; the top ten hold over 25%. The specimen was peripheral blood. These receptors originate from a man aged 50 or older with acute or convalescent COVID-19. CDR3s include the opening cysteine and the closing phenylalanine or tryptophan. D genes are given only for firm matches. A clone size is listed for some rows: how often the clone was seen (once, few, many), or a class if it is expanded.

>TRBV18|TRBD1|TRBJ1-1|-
TGTGCCAGCTCACCGGGGACAGGGGGCATGAACACTGAAGCTTTCTTT
CASSPGTGGMNTEAFF
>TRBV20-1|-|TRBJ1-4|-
TGCAGTGCTAGTAAGGGGGTCGGTGAAAAACTGTTTTTT
CSASKGVGEKLFF
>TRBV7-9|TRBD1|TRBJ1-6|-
TGTGCCAGCAGTCCCTCAGGGGGCAAGGATTCACCCCTCCACTTT
CASSPSGGKDSPLHF
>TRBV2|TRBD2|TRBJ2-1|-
TGTGCCAGCACTGGGACTAGCGGGTACAATGAGCAGTTCTTC
CASTGTSGYNEQFF
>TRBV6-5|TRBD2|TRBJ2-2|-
TGTGCCAGCAGCGGGGGGGCTGGGAACACCGGGGAGCTGTTTTTT
CASSGGAGNTGELFF
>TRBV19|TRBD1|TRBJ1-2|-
TGTGCCAGTAGCGATAGTACAGGGGGTTCTAACTATGGCTACACCTTC
CASSDSTGGSNYGYTF
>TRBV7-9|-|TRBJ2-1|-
TGTGCCAGCAGCTTAGTGGGGCGGGGTTTAGGCAATGAGCAGTTCTTC
CASSLVGRGLGNEQFF
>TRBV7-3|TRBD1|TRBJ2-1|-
TGTGCCAGCAGCCCAAGACAGGGGGCTATCAATGAGCAGTTCTTC
CASSPRQGAINEQFF
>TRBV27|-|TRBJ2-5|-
TGTGCCAGCAGTTTGGCGGGTAGCCGAGAGACCCAGTACTTC
CASSLAGSRETQYF
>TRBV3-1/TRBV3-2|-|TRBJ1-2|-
TGTGCCAGCAGCCAAGTATCGGACAGAAACTATGGCTACACCTTC
CASSQVSDRNYGYTF
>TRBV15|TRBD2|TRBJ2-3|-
TGTGCCACCAGCAGTCCCGGACTAGCTGTGGGTACGCAGTATTTT
CATSSPGLAVGTQYF
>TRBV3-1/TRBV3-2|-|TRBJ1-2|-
TGTGCCAGCTATCGGGTAAACTATGGCTACACCTTC
CASYRVNYGYTF
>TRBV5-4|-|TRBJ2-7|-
TGTGCCAGCAGCTTGGGGGGCAGGATTTACGAGCAGTACTTC
CASSLGGRIYEQYF
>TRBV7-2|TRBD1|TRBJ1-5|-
TGTGCCAGCAGCTTAGGGCAGGGGGCTGGCAATCAGCCCCAGCATTTT
CASSLGQGAGNQPQHF
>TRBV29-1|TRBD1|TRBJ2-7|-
TGCAGCGTTGAACTGGGGACAGGGGGCTACGAGCAGTACTTC
CSVELGTGGYEQYF
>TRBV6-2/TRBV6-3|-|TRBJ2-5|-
TGTGCCAGCAGTTACTCCGGCCAAGAGACCCAGTACTTC
CASSYSGQETQYF
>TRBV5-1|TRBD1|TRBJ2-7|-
TGCGCCAGCAGCTTGACCGGGACAGGGGTCTCCTACGAGCAGTACTTC
CASSLTGTGVSYEQYF
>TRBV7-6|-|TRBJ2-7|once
TGTGCCAGCAGCCGACAGGTGACCTACGAGCAGTACTTC
CASSRQVTYEQYF
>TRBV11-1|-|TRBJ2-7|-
TGTGCCAGCAGCTTAGCCGGGACAACCTACGAGCAGTACTTC
CASSLAGTTYEQYF
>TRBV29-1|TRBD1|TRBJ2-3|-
TGCAGCGTTGAAGAAGGTGTCGGGACAGGGGCAACAGATACGCAGTATTTT
CSVEEGVGTGATDTQYF
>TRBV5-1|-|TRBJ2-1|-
TGCGCCAGCAGCTACCGGGGGGCCGGTCTCAATGAGCAGTTCTTC
CASSYRGAGLNEQFF
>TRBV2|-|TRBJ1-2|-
TGTGCCAGCAGTCACCGTATAGACAGAGATTACACCTTC
CASSHRIDRDYTF
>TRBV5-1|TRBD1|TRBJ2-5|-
TGCGCCAGCAGCTTACAGGGGATAGGGGAGACCCAGTACTTC
CASSLQGIGETQYF
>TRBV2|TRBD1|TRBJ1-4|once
TGTGCCAGCAGCGGTAACAGGGGCCTAGATGAAAAACTGTTTTTT
CASSGNRGLDEKLFF
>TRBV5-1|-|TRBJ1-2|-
TGCGCCAGCAGCTTGCAGGGGTCGGAAGTCTATGGCTACACCTTC
CASSLQGSEVYGYTF
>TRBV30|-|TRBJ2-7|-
TGTGCCTGGAGTAGGGGTTACGAGCAGTACTTC
CAWSRGYEQYF
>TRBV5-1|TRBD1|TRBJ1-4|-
TGCGCCAGCAGCGGGACAGGGGGTGGAAAGGCAACTAATGAAAAACTGTTTTTT
CASSGTGGGKATNEKLFF
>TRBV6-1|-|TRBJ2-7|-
TGTGCCAGCAGTGAATTTTGGGGGCCATACGAGCAGTACTTC
CASSEFWGPYEQYF
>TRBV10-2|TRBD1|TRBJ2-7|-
TGCGCCAGCAACTGGGACAGCCTAGGGGAGCAGTACTTC
CASNWDSLGEQYF
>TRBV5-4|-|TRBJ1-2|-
TGTGCCAGCAGCATGGACAGAAACTATGGCTACACCTTC
CASSMDRNYGYTF
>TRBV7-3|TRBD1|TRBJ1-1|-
TGTGCCAGCAGCGGCGACAGGGGCACTGAAGCTTTCTTT
CASSGDRGTEAFF
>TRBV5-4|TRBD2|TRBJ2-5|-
TGTGCCAGCAGCCAAACTAGCGGGGGGAAGACCCAGTACTTC
CASSQTSGGKTQYF
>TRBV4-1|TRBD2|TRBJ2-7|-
TGCGCCAGCAGCCAAGAAGGTAGCGGGGGACTCTCCTACGAGCAGTACTTC
CASSQEGSGGLSYEQYF
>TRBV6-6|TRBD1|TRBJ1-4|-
TGTGCCATCGGACAGGGTAGTGAAAAACTGTTTTTT
CAIGQGSEKLFF
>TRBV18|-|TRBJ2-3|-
TGTGCCAGCTCACCACGAGAGACAGATACGCAGTATTTT
CASSPRETDTQYF
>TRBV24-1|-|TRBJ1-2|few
TGTGCCACCAGTGATCAAGTTAGGGGTCGTGGCTACACCTTC
CATSDQVRGRGYTF
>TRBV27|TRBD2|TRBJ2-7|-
TGTGCCAGCAGTTTACGTGTGGGTAGCGGGGGAACCTACGAGCAGTACTTC
CASSLRVGSGGTYEQYF
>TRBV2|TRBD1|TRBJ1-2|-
TGTGCCGGCTCCAAACAGGGGGCGGGGGCCTATGGCTACACCTTC
CAGSKQGAGAYGYTF
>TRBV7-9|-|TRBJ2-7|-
TGTGCCAGCAGCTCATCTTTCCAGGGTTCGTCCTACGAGCAGTACTTC
CASSSSFQGSSYEQYF
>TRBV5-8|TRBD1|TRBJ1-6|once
TGTGCCAGCAGCAAAGGGACAGGGGATAATTCACCCCTCCACTTT
CASSKGTGDNSPLHF
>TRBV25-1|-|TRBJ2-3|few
TGTGCCAGCAGTGAGGGGGCTCCCCTCACAGATACGCAGTATTTT
CASSEGAPLTDTQYF
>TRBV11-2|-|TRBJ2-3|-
TGTGCCAGCAGCTTAGGGGTGTCGGCTGCTAGCGCAGATACGCAGTATTTT
CASSLGVSAASADTQYF
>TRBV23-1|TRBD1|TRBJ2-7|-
TGCGCCAGCAGAAGAAAATGGGAGTACGGACAGGGGGCTGGAGAGCAGTACTTC
CASRRKWEYGQGAGEQYF
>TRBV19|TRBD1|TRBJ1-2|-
TGTGCCAGTAGCCAAGCGGACAGGGGATATGGCTACACCTTC
CASSQADRGYGYTF
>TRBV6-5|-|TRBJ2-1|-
TGTGCCAGCAGGGACAGCCGGGCCTACAATGAGCAGTTCTTC
CASRDSRAYNEQFF
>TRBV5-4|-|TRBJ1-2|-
TGTGCCAGCAGCTTGTTCCGGGGAAACTATGGCTACACCTTC
CASSLFRGNYGYTF
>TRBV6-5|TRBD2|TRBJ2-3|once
TGTGCCAGCAGTTATCAGCTAGCGGGGGCGGGAGATACGCAGTATTTT
CASSYQLAGAGDTQYF
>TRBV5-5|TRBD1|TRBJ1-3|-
TGTGCCAGCAGCACCACTACAGGGGTCTCTGGAAACACCATATATTTT
CASSTTTGVSGNTIYF
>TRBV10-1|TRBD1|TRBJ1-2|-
TGCGCCAGCAGTCCAGGGGGGGGCTACACCTTC
CASSPGGGYTF
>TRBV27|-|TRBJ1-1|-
TGTGCCAGCAGTTTATCTCGCACAGTGAACACTGAAGCTTTCTTT
CASSLSRTVNTEAFF
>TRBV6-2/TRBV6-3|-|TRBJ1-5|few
TGTGCCAGCAGCATGTACCCGGAACAGAATCAGCCCCAGCATTTT
CASSMYPEQNQPQHF